This T cell receptor beta chain was profiled in a study of response to subunit inactivated influenza vaccine. The length of the CDR3 is 13 residues. V shed 4 bases, J shed 2 bases, and the junction held 0 bases outside the gene matches. Per the germline V gene, CDR1 is SQVTM and CDR2 is ANQGSEA. MiXCR, run by TCRdb on the RT-PCR reads, gives a single entry per CDR3 protein. The sample yields about 500,000 distinct CDR3 sequences, over 10% seen once. This clonotype was recorded at least ten times. The specimen was PBMCs from blood, collected 45 days after vaccination. This clonotype was obtained from a man in his fifties who received an inactivated influenza vaccine. The chain couples TRBV29-1 to TRBJ2-1, with 9 bases lining up with TRBD1. The CDR3 DNA reads as TGCAGCGTTGGGACAGGGGCCTACAATGAGCAGTTCTTC. It translates to CSVGTGAYNEQFF.